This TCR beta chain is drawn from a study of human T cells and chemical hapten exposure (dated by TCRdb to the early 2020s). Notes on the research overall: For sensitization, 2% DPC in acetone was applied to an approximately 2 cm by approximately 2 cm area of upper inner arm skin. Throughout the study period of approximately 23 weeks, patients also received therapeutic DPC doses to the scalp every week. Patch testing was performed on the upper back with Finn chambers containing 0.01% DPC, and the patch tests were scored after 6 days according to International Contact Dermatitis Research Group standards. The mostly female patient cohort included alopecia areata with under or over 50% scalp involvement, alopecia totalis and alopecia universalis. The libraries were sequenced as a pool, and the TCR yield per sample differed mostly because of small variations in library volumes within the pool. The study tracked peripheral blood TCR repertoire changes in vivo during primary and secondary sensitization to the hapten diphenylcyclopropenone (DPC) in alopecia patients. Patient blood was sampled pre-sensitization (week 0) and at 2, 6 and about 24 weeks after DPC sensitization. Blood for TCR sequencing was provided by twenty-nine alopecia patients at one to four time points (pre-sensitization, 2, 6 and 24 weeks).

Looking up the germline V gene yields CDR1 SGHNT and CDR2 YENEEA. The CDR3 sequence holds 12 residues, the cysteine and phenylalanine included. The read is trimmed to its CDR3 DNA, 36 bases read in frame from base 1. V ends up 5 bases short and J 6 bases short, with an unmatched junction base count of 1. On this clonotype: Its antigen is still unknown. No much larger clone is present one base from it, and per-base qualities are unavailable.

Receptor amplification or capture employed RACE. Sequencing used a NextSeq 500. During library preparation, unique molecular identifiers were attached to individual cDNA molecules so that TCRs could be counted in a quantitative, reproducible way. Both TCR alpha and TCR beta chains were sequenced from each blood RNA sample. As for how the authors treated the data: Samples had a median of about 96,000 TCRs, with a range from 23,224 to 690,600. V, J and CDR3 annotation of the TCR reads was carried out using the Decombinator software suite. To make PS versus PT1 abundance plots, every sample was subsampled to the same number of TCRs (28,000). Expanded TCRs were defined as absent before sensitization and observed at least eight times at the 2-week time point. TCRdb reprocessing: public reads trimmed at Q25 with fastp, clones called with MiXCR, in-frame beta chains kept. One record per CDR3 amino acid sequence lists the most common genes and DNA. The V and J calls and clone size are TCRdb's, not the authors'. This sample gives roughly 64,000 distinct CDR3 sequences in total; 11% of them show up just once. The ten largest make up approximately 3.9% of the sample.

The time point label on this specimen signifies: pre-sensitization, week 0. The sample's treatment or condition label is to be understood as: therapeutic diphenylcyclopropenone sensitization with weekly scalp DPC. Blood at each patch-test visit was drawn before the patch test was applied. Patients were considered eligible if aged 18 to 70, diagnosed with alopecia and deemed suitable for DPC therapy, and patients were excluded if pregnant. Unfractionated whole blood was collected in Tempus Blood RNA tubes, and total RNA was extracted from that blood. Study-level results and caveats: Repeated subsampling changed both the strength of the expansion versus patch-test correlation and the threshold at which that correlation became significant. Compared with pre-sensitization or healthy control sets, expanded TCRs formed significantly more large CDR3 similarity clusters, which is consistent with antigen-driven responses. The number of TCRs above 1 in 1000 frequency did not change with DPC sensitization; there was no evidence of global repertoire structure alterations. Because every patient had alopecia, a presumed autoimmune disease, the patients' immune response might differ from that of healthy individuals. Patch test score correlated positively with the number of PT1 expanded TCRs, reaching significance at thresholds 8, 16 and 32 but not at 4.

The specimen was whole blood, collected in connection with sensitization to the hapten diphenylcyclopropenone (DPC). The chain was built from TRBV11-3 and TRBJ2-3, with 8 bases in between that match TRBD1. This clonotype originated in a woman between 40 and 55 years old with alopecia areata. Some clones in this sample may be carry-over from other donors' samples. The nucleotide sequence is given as TGTGCCAGCAGCGCAGGGGGCGATACGCAGTATTTT. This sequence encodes CASSAGGDTQYF.